This TCR beta chain derives from a study of blood T cell repertoires in COVID-19. Study-wide background: Samples came from the United States, Italy and Spain, spanning acute and convalescent COVID-19. The cDNA or gDNA used as material had been derived from T cells, B-cell-depleted T cells, or PBMCs.

In the study's own analysis: Estimated nucleated cell counts came from reference gene primer amplification. Using immunoSEQ multiplex PCR, the repertoire was profiled, and TCRdb retains in-frame clones only, with some absent. V and J calls and clone size are those listed in that table; D and trimming were worked out from the DNA. The repertoire holds roughly 40,000 clones, with 75% to 90% as singletons. The TCR comes from a woman in her seventies with acute or convalescent COVID-19. The specimen sequenced was peripheral blood.

The CDR3 coding sequence is TGTGCCAGCAGTCCGAGGGGGAGGGACTCACCCCTCCACTTT. This gives the protein CASSPRGRDSPLHF. V gene TRBV6-1 combines with J gene TRBJ1-6; a weak D match, TRBD1 (6 bases). The CDR3 spans 14 residues. V was cut by 5 bases and J by 10 bases, with 15 bases left in between. Germline CDR1 reads MNHNS; CDR2 reads SASEGT.